These 8 T cell receptor beta chains were all obtained from the same sample, sequenced in a study of regulatory T cells in long-lasting Graves disease. Described time point: newly diagnosed GD, antithyroid drugs for less than 3 months. PBMCs were the source of the RNA used for TCR sequencing. Building the TCR beta libraries relied on iRepertoire HTBI primers, and CDR3 regions underwent Arm-PCR. Each CDR3 protein is one row after TCRdb ran MiXCR on the multiplex PCR reads. This table has 400,000 to 650,000 distinct CDR3 sequences, about 16% appearing once. This same sample was also taken into another study, of T cells in Graves' hyperthyroidism and ophthalmopathy.

This sample comprised peripheral blood mononuclear cells (PBMCs), obtained at new diagnosis, from a patient treated with antithyroid drugs. The receptors were sampled from a woman aged 35-65 years with Graves disease.

In its sample, this clonotype was seen a few times. The J gene is TRBJ2-5, the V gene TRBV5-1; 8 bases align to TRBD1. In germline, CDR1 is SGHRS, CDR2 YFSETQ. The length of the CDR3 is 18 residues. J gave up 2 bases and V 4 bases, and 16 bases lay outside the gene matches. Here the CDR3 reads CASSPGRMTGASQETQYF. CDR3 bases: TGCGCCAGCAGCCCCGGACGGATGACAGGGGCCTCACAAGAGACCCAGTACTTC.

This clonotype came up many times. The V call is TRBV2, the J call TRBJ1-2; a possible D gene is TRBD1 (6 bases). This CDR3 region has 14 residues. V lost 2 bases to trimming and J lost 7 bases, with 14 bases between them. Germline loops: CDR1 SNHLY, CDR2 FYNNEI. CDR3 bases: TGTGCCAGCAGTGAAACCCAGGGGCTAAGTGGCTACACCTTC. It encodes CASSETQGLSGYTF.

This clonotype was seen repeatedly, ten times or more. This chain links TRBV12-3 or TRBV12-4 with TRBJ2-5; D is unresolved. The V gene lost 4 bases and the J gene lost 3 bases, with 12 bases spanning the gap. The CDR3 covers 14 residues. The CDR3 protein is CASSSGPRKETQYF. Written as DNA, the CDR3 is TGTGCCAGCAGTTCGGGCCCCCGAAAAGAGACCCAGTACTTC.

This clonotype was detected ten times or more. This sequence joins TRBV6-1 and TRBJ2-3; 7 positions match TRBD1. Germline V CDR1 and CDR2: MNHNS, SASEGT. V lost 10 bases, J lost 4 bases, and 11 bases stayed unmatched. This CDR3 spans 14 amino acids. The CDR3 protein is CATRNRQGADTQYF. In DNA, the CDR3 is TGTGCCACTAGAAATAGACAGGGCGCAGATACGCAGTATTTT.

CDR3 sequence (DNA): TGTGCCAGCAGCCTGTCCGCGGGGGTGGACTATGGCTACACCTTC. Amino acid sequence: CASSLSAGVDYGYTF. The V and J genes are TRBV5-5 and TRBJ1-2, with D possibly TRBD1 on 5 matching bases. CDR1 is SGHKS, CDR2 YYEKEE, per germline (reference sequence). This CDR3 contains 15 residues. V was cut by 4 bases and J by 3 bases, with 16 bases left in between.

V gene TRBV9 combines with J gene TRBJ2-7, with D possibly TRBD1 on 6 matching bases. Germline values: CDR1 SGDLS, CDR2 YYNGEE. CDR3 length: 15 residues. The ends were cut back, 0 bases at V and 5 bases at J, with 15 bases in the middle. This CDR3 reads CASSVGTVGRNEQYF. The CDR3 nucleotides are TGTGCCAGCAGCGTAGGGACAGTCGGTAGAAACGAGCAGTACTTC.

V is TRBV24-1 and J is TRBJ2-1; D gene ambiguous. Germline CDR1 reads KGHDR; CDR2 reads SFDVKD. The germline V and J ends were trimmed by 7 bases and 5 bases, with 5 bases remaining between them. The CDR3 spans 11 residues. CDR3 nucleotides: TGTGCCACCAGGTTCGACAATGAGCAGTTCTTC. Amino acids: CATRFDNEQFF.

This clonotype was seen at least ten times. The chain is built from TRBV27 and TRBJ1-1; weak D call: TRBD1 (6 bases). The CDR3 runs to 13 residues. Germline CDR1 reads MNHEY; CDR2 reads SMNVEV (reference sequence). V lost 6 bases, J lost 3 bases, and 11 bases lay in between. Here the CDR3 DNA reads TGTGCCAGCAGCTTGTACAGGGACACTGAAGCTTTCTTT. This gives the protein CASSLYRDTEAFF.